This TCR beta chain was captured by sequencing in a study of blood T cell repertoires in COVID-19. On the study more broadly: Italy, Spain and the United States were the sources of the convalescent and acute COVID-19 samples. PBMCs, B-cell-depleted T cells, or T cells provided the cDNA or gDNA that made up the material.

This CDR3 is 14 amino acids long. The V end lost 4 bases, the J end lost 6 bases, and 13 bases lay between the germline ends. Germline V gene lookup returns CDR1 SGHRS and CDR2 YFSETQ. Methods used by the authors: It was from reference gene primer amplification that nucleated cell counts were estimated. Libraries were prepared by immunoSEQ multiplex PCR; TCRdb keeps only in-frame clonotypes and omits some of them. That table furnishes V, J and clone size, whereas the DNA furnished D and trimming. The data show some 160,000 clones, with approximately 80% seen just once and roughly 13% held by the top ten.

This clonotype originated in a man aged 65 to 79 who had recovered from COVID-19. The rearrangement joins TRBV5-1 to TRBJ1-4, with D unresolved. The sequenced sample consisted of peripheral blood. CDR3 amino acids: CASSAGDADEKLFF. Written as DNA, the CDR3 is TGCGCCAGCAGCGCGGGAGACGCGGATGAAAAACTGTTTTTT.